What follows is one T cell receptor beta chain and its context. As yet, its antigen is unknown. This entry belongs to a study of CD8+ T cells in alopecia areata. The V gene lost 4 bases and the J gene lost 0 bases, with 7 bases spanning the gap. This CDR3 comprises 14 residues. The germline V gene has CDR1 MGHDK and CDR2 SYGVNS. Study results and caveats: Sequence data from scalp samples additionally include resident alphabeta T cells of normal skin.

Extraction and reverse transcription of RNA yielded cDNA as the sequencing template. Only in-frame clones appear in the TCRdb table, and some are missing; sequencing was by immunoSEQ multiplex PCR. The profile shows hundreds of thousands of clones, about three fifths of them singletons. The treatment was: oral pan-JAK inhibitor, 5-10 mg twice daily. The sequence was collected from a human donor with alopecia areata. The chain couples TRBV25-1 to TRBJ1-5; D is uncertain. Specimen: CD4+ T cells sorted from blood, collected at week 24, from a patient treated with tofacitinib. The CDR3 reads CASSGIGSNQPQHF. DNA for the CDR3: TGTGCCAGCAGTGGTATCGGTAGCAATCAGCCCCAGCATTTT.